The 4 T cell receptor beta chains given below trace back to one sample, sequenced in a study of STAT5B mutations in CD4+ large granular lymphocyte leukemia. Produced via immunoSEQ multiplex PCR; TCRdb's table is partial and in-frame only. This sample carries about 26,000 clones, over 70% of them seen once, and the ten largest clones take more than 1%. The sequenced material came from CD4+ T cells from blood buffy coats. All receptors derive from a human donor in good health.

The chain carries TRBV2 and TRBJ1-4; D may be TRBD1 (5 bases). Trimming stripped 7 bases from V and 4 bases from J, with 19 bases between. Germline CDR1 is SNHLY and CDR2 is FYNNEI. The CDR3 spans 16 residues. CDR3 protein: CASTRNAGGINEKLFF. CDR3 DNA: TGTGCCAGCACAAGGAACGCGGGGGGTATTAATGAAAAACTGTTTTTT. The whole variable domain, filled in from reference TRBV2 and TRBJ1-4, reads EPEVTQTPSHQVTQMGQEVILRCVPISNHLYFYWYRQILGQKVEFLVSFYNNEISEKSEIFDDQFSVERPDGSNFTLKIRSTKLEDSAMYFCASTRNAGGINEKLFFGSGTQLSVL.

V and J are TRBV6-1 and TRBJ2-2; 13 bases line up with TRBD2. In germline, CDR1 is MNHNS, CDR2 SASEGT. The J segment lost 7 bases and the V segment lost 6 bases, leaving 5 bases of the junction unmatched. The CDR3 sequence is 15 residues long. CDR3 nucleotide sequence: TGTGCCAGCAGCGGACTAGCGGGAGTGGGCGGGGAGCTGTTTTTT. Its translation: CASSGLAGVGGELFF.

The rearrangement links TRBV27 to TRBJ2-6; possibly TRBD1 for D (7 bases). The V end was cut by 6 bases, the J end by 1 base, with 22 bases between. The CDR3 spans 19 residues. Germline CDR1 is MNHEY and CDR2 is SMNVEV (reference sequence). The CDR3 nucleotides read TGTGCCAGCAGGATTCTTGGGGGCAGGGGGGTTTCTGGGGCCAACGTCCTGACTTTC. Encoded protein: CASRILGGRGVSGANVLTF.

A single count supports this clone. The rearrangement links TRBV30 to TRBJ2-1; D gene uncertain. The CDR3 has 15 residues. Germline CDR1 reads GTSNPN; CDR2 reads SVGIG (reference sequence). Trimming removed 3 bases from V and 0 bases from J, with 12 bases in between. CDR3 bases: TGTGCCTGGAGCCCCCGACCTAGCTCCTACAATGAGCAGTTCTTC. Encoded protein: CAWSPRPSSYNEQFF.